The table lists the clone carrying this TCR beta chain with many counts. Its antigen is still unknown. Each CDR3 protein gets one entry after TCRdb re-called the reads with MiXCR. The sample has about 900,000 distinct CDR3 sequences; approximately 31% are singletons. This specimen comes from a study of T cell repertoires in cytomegalovirus infection. Study background: Evidence of both CMV infection and a matching HLA type came from public TCR beta signatures. Study-wide results and caveats: CMV-specific TCR beta clonotypes restricted by HLA-C dominated the ex vivo response.

Germline trimming cut 4 bases from V and 1 base from J; bases unmatched to any gene: 10. The CDR3 extends over 17 amino acids. In germline, CDR1 is SGHVS, CDR2 FNYEAQ. The sequence was obtained from a human donor in good health (CMV status not recorded). Some clones in this sample may be carry-over from other donors' samples. The sequencing here drew on cultured CD8+ T cells from PBMCs, taken from culture after CMV antigen stimulation. The chain uses TRBV7-6 and TRBJ1-1, with 9 nucleotides matching TRBD1. The CDR3 region is CASSSDRGWFGNTEAFF. In DNA, the CDR3 is TGTGCCAGCAGCTCCGACAGGGGGTGGTTCGGGAACACTGAAGCTTTCTTT.